A selection of T cell receptor beta chains follows, all from one sample in a study of blood T cell repertoires in COVID-19. Repertoires were generated with immunoSEQ multiplex PCR, while TCRdb's copy carries only in-frame clones and drops some. The data show about 250,000 clones, with about nine tenths seen just once and approximately 1.5% held by the top ten. The material sequenced was peripheral blood. All receptors derive from a woman aged 60-70 years who had recovered from COVID-19. Both conserved end residues are part of each CDR3. D genes are given only for firm matches. The size entry is marked missing in some rows and otherwise reads once, few, many or a size class.

J | V | size | D | DNA | CDR3
TRBJ2-3 | TRBV27 | - | TRBD1 | TGTGCCAGCAGTTTATCCCGTGCCCGGACAGGGGGGGATACGCAGTATTTT | CASSLSRARTGGDTQYF
TRBJ2-7 | TRBV5-1 | - | - | TGCGCCAGCAGCTTGGAAACTAGCAGTGGGTACGAGCAGTACTTC | CASSLETSSGYEQYF
TRBJ1-4 | TRBV5-1 | - | TRBD1 | TGCGCCAGCAGCGTCCGGGACAGGGGGTCCGGTACTCGTGAAAAACTGTTTTTT | CASSVRDRGSGTREKLFF
TRBJ2-2 | TRBV19 | - | - | TGTGCCAGTAACCCTGGGGGGGCTAACACCGGGGAGCTGTTTTTT | CASNPGGANTGELFF
TRBJ2-7 | TRBV5-4 | - | TRBD1 | TGTGCCAGCAGCTTCGGACAGGGTAGCTCCTACGAGCAGTACTTC | CASSFGQGSSYEQYF
TRBJ1-5 | TRBV28 | once | - | TGTGCCAGCAGTTTGGGGGGGCCAATTCAGCCCCAGCATTTT | CASSLGGPIQPQHF
TRBJ1-5 | TRBV28 | - | - | TGTGCCAGCAGTTTGATGGGAACAGGACAGCCCCAGCATTTT | CASSLMGTGQPQHF
TRBJ2-7 | TRBV4-2 | - | - | TGTGCCAGCAGCCGCGGGACAGCCGCCTACGAGCAGTACTTC | CASSRGTAAYEQYF
TRBJ2-7 | TRBV7-2 | - | TRBD1 | TGTGCCAGCAGCTTTGGGACAGGTGCCTACGAGCAGTACTTC | CASSFGTGAYEQYF
TRBJ2-1 | TRBV11-2 | - | TRBD2 | TGTGCCAGCAGCTTAGGGGGAGCGGGGGCCTCCTACAATGAGCAGTTCTTC | CASSLGGAGASYNEQFF
TRBJ1-2 | TRBV11-1 | - | TRBD1 | TGTGCCAGCAGCTTCCGGGACAGGGGAGGCTACACCTTC | CASSFRDRGGYTF
TRBJ2-3 | TRBV11-2 | - | - | TGTGCCAGCAGCTTGGCCGGGGGATGGAGCACAGATACGCAGTATTTT | CASSLAGGWSTDTQYF
TRBJ1-3 | TRBV28 | once | TRBD1 | TGTGCCAGCAGTCTTACAGGGGGATCTGGAAACACCATATATTTT | CASSLTGGSGNTIYF
TRBJ1-6 | TRBV28 | - | - | TGTGCCAGCAGTACCCTTATGGGGCTCTATAATTCACCCCTCCACTTT | CASSTLMGLYNSPLHF
TRBJ1-5 | TRBV15 | - | - | TGTGCCACCAGCAGATACAGACAGCCCCAGCATTTT | CATSRYRQPQHF
TRBJ2-7 | TRBV6-5 | once | - | TGTGCCAGCAGTCCCCGAGGACAGAGAGCCTACGAGCAGTACTTC | CASSPRGQRAYEQYF
TRBJ2-2 | TRBV11-1 | - | TRBD1 | TGTGCCAGCACCTCCCAACAGGGGGCGCTGGGCGGGGAGCTGTTTTTT | CASTSQQGALGGELFF
TRBJ1-5 | TRBV5-5 | few | - | TGTGCCAGCAGCTCCTCAGCAGGGAGCAATCAGCCCCAGCATTTT | CASSSSAGSNQPQHF
TRBJ1-1 | TRBV27 | - | - | TGTGCCAGCAGTTTAACAGGGAACATGAACACTGAAGCTTTCTTT | CASSLTGNMNTEAFF
TRBJ2-2 | TRBV7-6 | - | - | TGTGCCAGCAGCCCCCGTATCAGGGACGGGGAGCTGTTTTTT | CASSPRIRDGELFF